This TCR beta chain was documented in a study of T cell responses to AZD1222 COVID-19 vaccine. For the study at large: Recipients boosted at about 4 weeks or about 12 weeks are pooled.

The CDR3 runs 11 residues. V was pared by 7 bases and J by 4 bases, with 7 bases between. Germline assignment: CDR1 LNHDA and CDR2 SQIVND (reference sequence). This table comes from immunoSEQ multiplex PCR, and its TCRdb copy is limited to in-frame clones, with some not included. Among approximately 160,000 clones listed, 70% to 90% were seen once. About this clone: Its target is not known.

Study results and limitations: The donor cohort was predominantly white British with a female majority, and clonal diversity may have been underestimated. Mapped onto spike, vaccine-associated CD4 TCRs spanned it and were dominant at 160-218 and 743-854. Elevations in Spike-specific TCR breadth and depth followed administration of two AZD1222 doses.

Source: peripheral blood, taken on day 0 of AZD1222 vaccination. V and J are TRBV19 and TRBJ1-1, with unresolved D. The sequence was obtained from an adult in good health. CDR3: CASIRGTEAFF. DNA of the CDR3: TGTGCCAGTATTCGGGGCACTGAAGCTTTCTTT. The complete variable domain, with remaining parts taken from reference TRBV19 and TRBJ1-1, reads DGGITQSPKYLFRKEGQNVTLSCEQNLNHDAMYWYRQDPGQGLRLIYYSQIVNDFQKGDIAEGYSVSREKKESFPLTVTSAQKNPTAFYLCASIRGTEAFFGQGTRLTVV.